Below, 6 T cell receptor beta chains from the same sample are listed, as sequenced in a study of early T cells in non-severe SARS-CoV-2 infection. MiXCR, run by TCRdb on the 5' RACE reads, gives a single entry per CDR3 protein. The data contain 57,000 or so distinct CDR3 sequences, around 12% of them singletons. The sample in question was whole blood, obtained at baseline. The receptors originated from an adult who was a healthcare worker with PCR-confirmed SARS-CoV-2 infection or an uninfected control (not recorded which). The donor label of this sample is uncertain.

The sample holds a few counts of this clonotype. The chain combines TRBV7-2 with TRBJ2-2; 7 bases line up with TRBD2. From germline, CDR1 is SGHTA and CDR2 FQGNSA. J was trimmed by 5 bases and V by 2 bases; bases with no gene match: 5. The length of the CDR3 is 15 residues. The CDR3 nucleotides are TGTGCCAGCAGCTTATACCGGGGGGATACCGGGGAGCTGTTTTTT. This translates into CASSLYRGDTGELFF.

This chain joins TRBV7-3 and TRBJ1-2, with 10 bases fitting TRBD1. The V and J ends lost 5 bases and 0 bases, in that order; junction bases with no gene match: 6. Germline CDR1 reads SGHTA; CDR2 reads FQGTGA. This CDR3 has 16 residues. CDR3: CASSPGQGLSNYGYTF. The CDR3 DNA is TGTGCCAGCAGCCCGGGACAGGGGCTCTCTAACTATGGCTACACCTTC.

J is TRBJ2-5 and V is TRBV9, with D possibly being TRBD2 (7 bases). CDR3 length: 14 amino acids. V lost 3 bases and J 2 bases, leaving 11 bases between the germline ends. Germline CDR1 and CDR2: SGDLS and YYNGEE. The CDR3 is CASSGGGAQETQYF. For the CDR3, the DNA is TGTGCCAGCAGCGGAGGGGGGGCGCAAGAGACCCAGTACTTC.

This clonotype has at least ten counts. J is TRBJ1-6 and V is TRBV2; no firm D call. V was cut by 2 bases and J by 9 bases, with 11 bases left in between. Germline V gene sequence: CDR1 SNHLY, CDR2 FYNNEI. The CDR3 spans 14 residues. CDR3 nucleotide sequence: TGTGCCAGCAGTGAAATAGGGATCGGTTCACCCCTCCACTTT. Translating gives CASSEIGIGSPLHF.

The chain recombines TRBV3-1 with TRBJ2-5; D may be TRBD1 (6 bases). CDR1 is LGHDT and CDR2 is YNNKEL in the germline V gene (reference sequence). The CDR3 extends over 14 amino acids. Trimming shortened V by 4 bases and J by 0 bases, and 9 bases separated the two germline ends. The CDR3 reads CASSPRQDQETQYF. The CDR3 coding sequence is TGTGCCAGCAGCCCGCGACAGGACCAAGAGACCCAGTACTTC.

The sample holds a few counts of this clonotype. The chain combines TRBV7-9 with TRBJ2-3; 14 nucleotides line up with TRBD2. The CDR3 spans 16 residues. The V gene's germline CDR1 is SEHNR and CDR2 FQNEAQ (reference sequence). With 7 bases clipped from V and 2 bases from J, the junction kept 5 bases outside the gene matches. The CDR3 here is CASTGLAGGYTDTQYF. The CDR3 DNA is TGTGCCAGCACCGGACTAGCGGGGGGCTACACAGATACGCAGTATTTT. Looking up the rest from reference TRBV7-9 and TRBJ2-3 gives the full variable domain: DTGVSQNPRHKITKRGQNVTFRCDPISEHNRLYWYRQTLGQGPEFLTYFQNEAQLEKSRLLSDRFSAERPKGSFSTLEIQRTEQGDSAMYLCASTGLAGGYTDTQYFGPGTRLTVL.